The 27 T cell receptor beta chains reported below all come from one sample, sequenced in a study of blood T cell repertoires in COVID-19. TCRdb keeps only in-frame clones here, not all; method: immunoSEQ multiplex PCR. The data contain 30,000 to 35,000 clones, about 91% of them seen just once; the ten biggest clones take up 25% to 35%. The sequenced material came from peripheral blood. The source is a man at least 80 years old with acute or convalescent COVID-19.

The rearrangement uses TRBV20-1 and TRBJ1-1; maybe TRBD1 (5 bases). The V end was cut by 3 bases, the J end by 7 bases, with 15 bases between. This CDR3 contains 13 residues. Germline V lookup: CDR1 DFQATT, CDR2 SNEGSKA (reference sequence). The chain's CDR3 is CSASKGKADEAFF. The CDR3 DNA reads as TGCAGTGCTAGTAAGGGGAAGGCGGATGAAGCTTTCTTT.

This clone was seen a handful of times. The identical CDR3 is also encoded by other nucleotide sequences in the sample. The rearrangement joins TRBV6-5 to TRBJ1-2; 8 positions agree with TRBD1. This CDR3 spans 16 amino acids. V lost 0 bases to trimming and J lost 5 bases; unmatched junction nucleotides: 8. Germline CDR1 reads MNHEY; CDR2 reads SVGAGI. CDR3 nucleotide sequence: TGTGCCAGCAGTTACTCGAGAACAGGGGGAGGATATGGCTACACCTTC. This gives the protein CASSYSRTGGGYGYTF.

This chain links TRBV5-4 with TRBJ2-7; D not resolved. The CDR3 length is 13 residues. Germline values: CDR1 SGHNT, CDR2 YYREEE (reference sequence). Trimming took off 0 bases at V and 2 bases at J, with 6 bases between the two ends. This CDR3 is CASSLDRTYEQYF. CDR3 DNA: TGTGCCAGCAGCTTGGACAGAACCTACGAGCAGTACTTC.

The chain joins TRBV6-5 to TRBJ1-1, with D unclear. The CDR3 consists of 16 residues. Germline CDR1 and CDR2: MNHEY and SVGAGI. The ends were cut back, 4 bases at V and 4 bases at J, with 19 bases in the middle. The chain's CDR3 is CASSSLGGRAGTEAFF. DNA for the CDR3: TGTGCCAGCAGTTCCCTTGGAGGAAGGGCAGGCACTGAAGCTTTCTTT.

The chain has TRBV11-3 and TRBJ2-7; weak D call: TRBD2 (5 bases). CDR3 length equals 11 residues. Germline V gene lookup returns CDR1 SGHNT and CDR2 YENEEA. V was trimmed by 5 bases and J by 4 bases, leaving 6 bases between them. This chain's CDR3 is CASSGSYEQYF. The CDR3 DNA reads TGTGCCAGCAGCGGGAGTTACGAGCAGTACTTC.

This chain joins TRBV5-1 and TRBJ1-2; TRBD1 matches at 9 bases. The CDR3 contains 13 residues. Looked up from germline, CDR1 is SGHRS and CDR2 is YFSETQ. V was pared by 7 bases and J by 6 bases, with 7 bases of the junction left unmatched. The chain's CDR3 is CASGLGQGDGYTF. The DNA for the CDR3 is TGCGCCAGCGGATTGGGACAGGGAGATGGCTACACCTTC.

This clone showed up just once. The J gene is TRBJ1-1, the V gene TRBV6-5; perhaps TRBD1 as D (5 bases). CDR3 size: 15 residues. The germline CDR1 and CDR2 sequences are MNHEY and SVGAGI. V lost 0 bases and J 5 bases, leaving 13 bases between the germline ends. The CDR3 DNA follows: TGTGCCAGCAGTTACTCGGGGAGGGGAGGGACTGAAGCTTTCTTT. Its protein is CASSYSGRGGTEAFF.

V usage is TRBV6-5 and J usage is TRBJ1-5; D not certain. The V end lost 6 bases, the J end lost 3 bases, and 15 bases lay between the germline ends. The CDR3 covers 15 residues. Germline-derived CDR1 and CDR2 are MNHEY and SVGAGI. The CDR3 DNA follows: TGTGCCAGCAGATACGGAGTCAGTCCCAATCAGCCCCAGCATTTT. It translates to CASRYGVSPNQPQHF.

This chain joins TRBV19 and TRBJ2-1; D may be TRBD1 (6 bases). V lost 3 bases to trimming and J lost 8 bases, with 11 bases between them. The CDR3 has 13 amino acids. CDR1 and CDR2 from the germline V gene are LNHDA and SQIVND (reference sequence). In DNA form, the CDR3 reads TGTGCCAGTAGTATGCAGGGGCTGGATGAGCAGTTCTTC. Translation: CASSMQGLDEQFF.

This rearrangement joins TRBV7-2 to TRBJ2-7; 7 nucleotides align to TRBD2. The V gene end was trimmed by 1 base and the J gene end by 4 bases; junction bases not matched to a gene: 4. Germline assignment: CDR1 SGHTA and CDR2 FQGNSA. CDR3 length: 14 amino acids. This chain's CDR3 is CASSLVGGSYEQYF. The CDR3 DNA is TGTGCCAGCAGCTTAGTGGGGGGGAGTTACGAGCAGTACTTC.

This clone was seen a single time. The CDR3 sequence is CSGEDQETQYF. The CDR3 DNA reads as TGCAGTGGGGAGGACCAAGAGACCCAGTACTTC. The rearrangement joins TRBV20-1 to TRBJ2-5, with D perhaps matching TRBD2 (6 bases). The length of the CDR3 is 11 residues. Per germline, CDR1 DFQATT and CDR2 SNEGSKA (reference sequence). V was shortened by 7 bases and J by 0 bases, with 6 bases between the two germline ends.

The CDR3 protein is CASSTTGSLGYTF. The CDR3 DNA sequence: TGTGCCAGCAGTACGACAGGGTCGCTAGGCTACACCTTC. The chain joins TRBV6-5 to TRBJ1-2; 7 positions match TRBD1. CDR1 and CDR2 (germline): MNHEY, SVGAGI. The CDR3 covers 13 residues. J was trimmed by 8 bases and V by 5 bases; bases with no gene match: 8.

The CDR3 nucleotides read TGTGCCAGTAGTATGGACGGGAGGGCCACAGATACGCAGTATTTT. Amino acids: CASSMDGRATDTQYF. The chain couples TRBV19 to TRBJ2-3; 8 nucleotides agree with TRBD2. The V gene's germline CDR1 is LNHDA and CDR2 SQIVND (reference sequence). CDR3 size: 15 residues. The junction had 4 bases not matched to a gene; V was cut back by 3 bases and J by 2 bases.

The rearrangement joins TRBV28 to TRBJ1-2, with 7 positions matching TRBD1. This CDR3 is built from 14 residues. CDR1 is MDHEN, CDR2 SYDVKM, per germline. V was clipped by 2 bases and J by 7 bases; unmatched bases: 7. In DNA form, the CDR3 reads TGTGCCAGCAGTTTAGTAAAACAGGGGTCTGGCTACACCTTC. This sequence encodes CASSLVKQGSGYTF.

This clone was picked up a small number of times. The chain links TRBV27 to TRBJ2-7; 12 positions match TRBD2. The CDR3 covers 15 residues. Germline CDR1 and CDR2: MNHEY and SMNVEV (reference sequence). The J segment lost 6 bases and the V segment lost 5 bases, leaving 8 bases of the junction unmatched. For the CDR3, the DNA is TGTGCCAGCAGTCCGTCGACTAGCGGGAGTCGCGAGCAGTACTTC. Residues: CASSPSTSGSREQYF.

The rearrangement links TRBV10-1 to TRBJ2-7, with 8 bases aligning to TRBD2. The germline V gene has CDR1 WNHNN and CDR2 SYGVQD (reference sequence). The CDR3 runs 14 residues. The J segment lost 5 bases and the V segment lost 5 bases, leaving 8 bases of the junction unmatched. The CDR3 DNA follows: TGCGCCAGCAGTCCCAGCGGGAGTACCCACGAGCAGTACTTC. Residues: CASSPSGSTHEQYF.

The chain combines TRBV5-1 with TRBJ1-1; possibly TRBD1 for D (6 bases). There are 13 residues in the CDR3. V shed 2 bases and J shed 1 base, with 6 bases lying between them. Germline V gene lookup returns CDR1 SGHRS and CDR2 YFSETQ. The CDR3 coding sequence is TGCGCCAGCAGCTTACAGGGGAACACTGAAGCTTTCTTT. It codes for CASSLQGNTEAFF.

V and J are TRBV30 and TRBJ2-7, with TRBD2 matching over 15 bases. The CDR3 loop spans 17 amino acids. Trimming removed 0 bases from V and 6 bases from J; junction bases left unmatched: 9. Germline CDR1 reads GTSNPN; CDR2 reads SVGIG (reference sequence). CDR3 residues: CAWSVSRGLAGGSEQYF. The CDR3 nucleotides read TGTGCCTGGAGTGTAAGTCGGGGACTAGCGGGAGGTAGCGAGCAGTACTTC.

DNA for the CDR3: TGTGCCAGCAGCCCCATTACCGGCAGGCTCAATGAAGCTTTCTTT. Protein: CASSPITGRLNEAFF. The V and J genes are TRBV11-2 and TRBJ1-1, with no clear D. Germline loops: CDR1 SGHAT, CDR2 FQNNGV. The CDR3 is made up of 15 amino acids. V lost 5 bases to trimming and J lost 7 bases, with 20 bases between them. The complete variable domain, with remaining parts taken from reference TRBV11-2 and TRBJ1-1, reads EAGVAQSPRYKIIEKRQSVAFWCNPISGHATLYWYQQILGQGPKLLIQFQNNGVVDDSQLPKDRFSAERLKGVDSTLKIQPAKLEDSAVYLCASSPITGRLNEAFFGQGTRLTVV.

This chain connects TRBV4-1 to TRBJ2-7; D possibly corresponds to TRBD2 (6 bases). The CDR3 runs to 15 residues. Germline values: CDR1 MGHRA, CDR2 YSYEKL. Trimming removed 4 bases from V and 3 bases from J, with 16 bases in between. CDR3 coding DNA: TGCGCCAGCAGCCGAATGGCAGGGACTTACTACGAGCAGTACTTC. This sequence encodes CASSRMAGTYYEQYF.

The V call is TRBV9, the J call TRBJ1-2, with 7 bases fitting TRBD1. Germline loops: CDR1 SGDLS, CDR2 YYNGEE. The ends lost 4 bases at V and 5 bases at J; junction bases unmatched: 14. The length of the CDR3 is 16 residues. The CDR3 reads CASSPPPDRIGYGYTF. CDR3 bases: TGTGCCAGCAGCCCCCCTCCGGACAGGATCGGGTATGGCTACACCTTC.

The CDR3 region has the DNA TGTGCCAGCAGCCTGGGGGGGGTAGTTGGGGCCGAGCAGTACTTC. Residues: CASSLGGVVGAEQYF. The genes are TRBV7-2 and TRBJ2-7, with 7 bases identical to TRBD2. V trimming: 5 bases; J trimming: 6 bases; junction bases outside the gene matches: 13. Germline CDR1 SGHTA, CDR2 FQGNSA. The CDR3 sequence is 15 residues long.

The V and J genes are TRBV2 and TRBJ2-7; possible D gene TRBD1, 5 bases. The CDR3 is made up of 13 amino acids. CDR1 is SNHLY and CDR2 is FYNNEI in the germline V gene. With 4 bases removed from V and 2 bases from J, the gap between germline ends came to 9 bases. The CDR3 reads CASSAQGTYEQYF. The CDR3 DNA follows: TGTGCCAGCAGTGCCCAGGGAACCTACGAGCAGTACTTC. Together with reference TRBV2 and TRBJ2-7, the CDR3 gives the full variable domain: EPEVTQTPSHQVTQMGQEVILRCVPISNHLYFYWYRQILGQKVEFLVSFYNNEISEKSEIFDDQFSVERPDGSNFTLKIRSTKLEDSAMYFCASSAQGTYEQYFGPGTRLTVT.

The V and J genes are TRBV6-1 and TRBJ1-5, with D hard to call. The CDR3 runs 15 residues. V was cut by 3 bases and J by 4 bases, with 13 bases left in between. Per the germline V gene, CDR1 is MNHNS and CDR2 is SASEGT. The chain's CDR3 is CASSESPRTNQPQHF. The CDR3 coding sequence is TGTGCCAGCAGTGAGTCCCCAAGAACTAATCAGCCCCAGCATTTT.

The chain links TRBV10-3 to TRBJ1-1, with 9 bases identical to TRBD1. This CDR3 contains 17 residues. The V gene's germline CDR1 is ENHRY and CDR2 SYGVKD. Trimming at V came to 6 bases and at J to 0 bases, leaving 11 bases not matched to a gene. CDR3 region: CAIRSRQGGSMNTEAFF. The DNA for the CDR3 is TGTGCCATCAGGAGCAGACAGGGGGGATCCATGAACACTGAAGCTTTCTTT.

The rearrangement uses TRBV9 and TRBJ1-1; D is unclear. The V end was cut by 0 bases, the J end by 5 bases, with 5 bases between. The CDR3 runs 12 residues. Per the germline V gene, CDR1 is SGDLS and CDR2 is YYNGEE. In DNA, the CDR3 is TGTGCCAGCAGCGTAGTGACTACTGAAGCTTTCTTT. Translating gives CASSVVTTEAFF.

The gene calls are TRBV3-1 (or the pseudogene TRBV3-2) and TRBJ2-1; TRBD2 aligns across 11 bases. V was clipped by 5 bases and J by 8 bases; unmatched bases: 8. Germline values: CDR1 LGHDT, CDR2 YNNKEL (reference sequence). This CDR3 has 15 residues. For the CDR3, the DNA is TGTGCCAGCAGCGAGAGGACTAGCGGGCGGGATGAGCAGTTCTTC. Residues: CASSERTSGRDEQFF.